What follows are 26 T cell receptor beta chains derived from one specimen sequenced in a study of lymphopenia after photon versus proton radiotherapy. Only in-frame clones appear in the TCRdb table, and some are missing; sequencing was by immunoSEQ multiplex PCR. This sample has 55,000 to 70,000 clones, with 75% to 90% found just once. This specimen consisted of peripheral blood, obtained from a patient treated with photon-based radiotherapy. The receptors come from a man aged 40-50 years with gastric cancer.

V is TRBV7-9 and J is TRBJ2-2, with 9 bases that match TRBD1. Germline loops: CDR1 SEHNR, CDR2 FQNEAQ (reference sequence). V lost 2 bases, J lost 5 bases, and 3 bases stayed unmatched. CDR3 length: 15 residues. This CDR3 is CASSLQDRGTGELFF. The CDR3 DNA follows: TGTGCCAGCAGCTTACAAGACAGGGGGACCGGGGAGCTGTTTTTT.

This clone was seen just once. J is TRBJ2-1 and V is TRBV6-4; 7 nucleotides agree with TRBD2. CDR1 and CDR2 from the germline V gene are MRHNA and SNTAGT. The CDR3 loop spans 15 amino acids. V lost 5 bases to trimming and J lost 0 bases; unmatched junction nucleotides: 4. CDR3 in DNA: TGTGCCAGCAGTAGAGCGGGGAGCTCCTACAATGAGCAGTTCTTC. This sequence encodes CASSRAGSSYNEQFF.

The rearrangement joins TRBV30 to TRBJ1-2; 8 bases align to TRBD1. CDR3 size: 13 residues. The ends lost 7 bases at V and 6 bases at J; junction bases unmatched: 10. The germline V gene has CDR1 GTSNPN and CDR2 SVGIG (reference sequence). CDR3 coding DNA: TGTGCCTCCTACAGGGGGTCGGGGGATGGCTACACCTTC. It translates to CASYRGSGDGYTF. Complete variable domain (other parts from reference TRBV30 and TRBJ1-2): SQTIHQWPATLVQPVGSPLSLECTVEGTSNPNLYWYRQAAGRGLQLLFYSVGIGQISSEVPQNLSASRPQDRQFILSSKKLLLSDSGFYLCASYRGSGDGYTFGSGTRLTVV.

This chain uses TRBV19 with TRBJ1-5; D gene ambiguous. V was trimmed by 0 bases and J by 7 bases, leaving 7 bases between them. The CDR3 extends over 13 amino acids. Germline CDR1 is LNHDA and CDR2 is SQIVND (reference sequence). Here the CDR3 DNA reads TGTGCCAGTAGTATAGAGTTTCAGCAGCCCCAGCATTTT. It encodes CASSIEFQQPQHF.

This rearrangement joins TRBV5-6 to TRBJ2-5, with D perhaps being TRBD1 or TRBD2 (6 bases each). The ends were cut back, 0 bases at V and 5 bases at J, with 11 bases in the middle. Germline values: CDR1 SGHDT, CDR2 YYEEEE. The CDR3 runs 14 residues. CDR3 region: CASSLVGGLETQYF. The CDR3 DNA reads TGTGCCAGCAGCTTGGTTGGGGGGCTGGAGACCCAGTACTTC.

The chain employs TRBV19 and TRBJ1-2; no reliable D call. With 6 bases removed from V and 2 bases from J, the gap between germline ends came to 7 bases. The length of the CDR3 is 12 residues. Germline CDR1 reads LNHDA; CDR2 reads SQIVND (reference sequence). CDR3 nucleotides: TGTGCCAGTAGGACACTGAACTATGGCTACACCTTC. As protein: CASRTLNYGYTF.

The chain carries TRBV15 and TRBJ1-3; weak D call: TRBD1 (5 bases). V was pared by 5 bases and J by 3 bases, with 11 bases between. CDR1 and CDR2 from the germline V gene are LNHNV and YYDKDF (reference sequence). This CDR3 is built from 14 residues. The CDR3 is CATSGGTFGNTIYF. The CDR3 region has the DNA TGTGCCACCAGCGGAGGGACCTTTGGAAACACCATATATTTT.

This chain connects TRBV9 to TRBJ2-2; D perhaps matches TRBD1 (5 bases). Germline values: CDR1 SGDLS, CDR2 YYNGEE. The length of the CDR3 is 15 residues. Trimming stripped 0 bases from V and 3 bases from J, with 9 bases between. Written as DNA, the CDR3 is TGTGCCAGCAGCGTAGGGCCAGGGCACACCGGGGAGCTGTTTTTT. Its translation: CASSVGPGHTGELFF.

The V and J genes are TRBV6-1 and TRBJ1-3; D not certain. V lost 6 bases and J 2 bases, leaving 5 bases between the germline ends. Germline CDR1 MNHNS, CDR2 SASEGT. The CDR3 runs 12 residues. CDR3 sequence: CASRAAGNTIYF. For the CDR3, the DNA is TGTGCCAGCAGAGCGGCTGGAAACACCATATATTTT.

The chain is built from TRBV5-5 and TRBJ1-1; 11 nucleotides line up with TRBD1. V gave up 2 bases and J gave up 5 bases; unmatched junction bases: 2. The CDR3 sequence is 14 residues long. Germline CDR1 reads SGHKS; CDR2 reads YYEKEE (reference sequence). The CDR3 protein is CASSFGTGGTEAFF. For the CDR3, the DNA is TGTGCCAGCAGCTTCGGGACAGGGGGGACTGAAGCTTTCTTT.

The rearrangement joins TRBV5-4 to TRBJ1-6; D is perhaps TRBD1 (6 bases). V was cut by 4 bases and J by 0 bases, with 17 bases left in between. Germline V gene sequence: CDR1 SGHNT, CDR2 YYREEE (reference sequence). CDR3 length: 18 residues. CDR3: CASSKDRSPSSYNSPLHF. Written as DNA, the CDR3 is TGTGCCAGCAGCAAAGACAGGAGCCCTAGCTCCTATAATTCACCCCTCCACTTT.

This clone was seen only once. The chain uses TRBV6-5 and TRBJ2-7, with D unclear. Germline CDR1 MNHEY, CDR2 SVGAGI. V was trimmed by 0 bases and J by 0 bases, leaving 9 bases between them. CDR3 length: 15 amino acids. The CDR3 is CASSYSSLGSYEQYF. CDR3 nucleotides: TGTGCCAGCAGTTACTCATCTCTAGGCTCCTACGAGCAGTACTTC.

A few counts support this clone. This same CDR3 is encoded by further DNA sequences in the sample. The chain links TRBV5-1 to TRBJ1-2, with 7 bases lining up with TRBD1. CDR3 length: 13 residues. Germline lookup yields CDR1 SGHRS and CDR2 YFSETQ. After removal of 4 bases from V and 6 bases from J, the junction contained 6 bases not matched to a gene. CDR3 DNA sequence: TGCGCCAGCAGCCCCGGGACAGCTAATGGCTACACCTTC. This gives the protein CASSPGTANGYTF.

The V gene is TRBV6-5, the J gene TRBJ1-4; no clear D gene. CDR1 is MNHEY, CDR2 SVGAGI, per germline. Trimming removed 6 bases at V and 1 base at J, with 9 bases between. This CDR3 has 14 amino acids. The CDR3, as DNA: TGTGCCAGCAGACCCCCTGGAACTAATGAAAAACTGTTTTTT. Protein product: CASRPPGTNEKLFF.

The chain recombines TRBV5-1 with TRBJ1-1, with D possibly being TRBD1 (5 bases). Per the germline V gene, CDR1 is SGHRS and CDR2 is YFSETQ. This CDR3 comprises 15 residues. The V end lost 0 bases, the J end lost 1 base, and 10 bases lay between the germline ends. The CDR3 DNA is TGCGCCAGCAGCTTGGGGTCAGGGCCGAACACTGAAGCTTTCTTT. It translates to CASSLGSGPNTEAFF.

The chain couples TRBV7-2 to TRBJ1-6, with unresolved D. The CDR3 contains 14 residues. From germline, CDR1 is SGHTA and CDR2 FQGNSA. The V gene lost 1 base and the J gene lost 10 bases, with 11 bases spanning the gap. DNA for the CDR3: TGTGCCAGCAGCTTAGGAACCTCCGGCTCACCCCTCCACTTT. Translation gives CASSLGTSGSPLHF.

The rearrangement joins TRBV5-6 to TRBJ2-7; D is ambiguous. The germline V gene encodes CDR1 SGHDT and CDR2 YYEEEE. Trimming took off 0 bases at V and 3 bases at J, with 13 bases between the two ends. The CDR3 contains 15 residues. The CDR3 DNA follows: TGTGCCAGCAGCTTGGGTTCACCTCGACGCTACGAGCAGTACTTC. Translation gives CASSLGSPRRYEQYF.

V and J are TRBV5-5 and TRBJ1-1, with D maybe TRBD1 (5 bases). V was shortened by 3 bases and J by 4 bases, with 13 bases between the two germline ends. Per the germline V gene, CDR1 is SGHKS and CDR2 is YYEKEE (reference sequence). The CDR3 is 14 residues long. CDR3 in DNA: TGTGCCAGCAGCTCCATGAACGGGGGCACTGAAGCTTTCTTT. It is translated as CASSSMNGGTEAFF.

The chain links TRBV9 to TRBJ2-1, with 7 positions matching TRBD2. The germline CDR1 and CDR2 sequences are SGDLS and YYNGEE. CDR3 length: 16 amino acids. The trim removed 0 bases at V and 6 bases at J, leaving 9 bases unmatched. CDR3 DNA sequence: TGTGCCAGCAGCGTAGCTTTGGGACTATTTGGCAATGAGCAGTTCTTC. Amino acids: CASSVALGLFGNEQFF.

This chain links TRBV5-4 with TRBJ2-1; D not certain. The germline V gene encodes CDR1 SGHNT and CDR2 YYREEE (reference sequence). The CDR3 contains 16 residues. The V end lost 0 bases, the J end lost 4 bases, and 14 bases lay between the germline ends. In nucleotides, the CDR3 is TGTGCCAGCAGCTTGGGGCCAGACCTCGTATACAATGAGCAGTTCTTC. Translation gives CASSLGPDLVYNEQFF.

CDR3 nucleotides: TGTGCCAGCAGTGAGGGCAGGGCTCTTTCCTACGAGCAGTACTTC. Its protein product is CASSEGRALSYEQYF. This chain connects TRBV2 to TRBJ2-7; D possibly corresponds to TRBD1 (5 bases). Trimming pared 3 bases from V and 1 base from J, leaving 13 bases between. This CDR3 region has 15 residues. Germline CDR1 is SNHLY and CDR2 is FYNNEI.

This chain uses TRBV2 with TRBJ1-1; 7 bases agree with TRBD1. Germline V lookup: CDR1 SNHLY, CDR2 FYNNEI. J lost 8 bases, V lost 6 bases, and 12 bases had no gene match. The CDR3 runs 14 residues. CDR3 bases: TGTGCCAGCAGCCAGGGGGGGGATCCGTCCGAAGCTTTCTTT. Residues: CASSQGGDPSEAFF.

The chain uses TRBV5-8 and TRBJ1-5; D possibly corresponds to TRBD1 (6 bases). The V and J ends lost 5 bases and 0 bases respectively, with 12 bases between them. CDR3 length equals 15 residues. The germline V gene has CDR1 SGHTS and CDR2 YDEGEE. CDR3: CASSWGAVSNQPQHF. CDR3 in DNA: TGTGCCAGCAGTTGGGGGGCAGTTAGCAATCAGCCCCAGCATTTT.

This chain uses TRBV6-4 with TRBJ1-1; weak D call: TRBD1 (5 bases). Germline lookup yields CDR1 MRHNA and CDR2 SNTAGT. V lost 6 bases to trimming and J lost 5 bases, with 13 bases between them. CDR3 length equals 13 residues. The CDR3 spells CASSLNEGTEAFF. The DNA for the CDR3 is TGTGCCAGCAGCCTCAACGAGGGGACTGAAGCTTTCTTT.

The CDR3 region has the DNA TGTGCCAGCAAAGGGGGTCCCTACAATGAGCAGTTCTTC. It specifies CASKGGPYNEQFF. The V call is TRBV2, the J call TRBJ2-1; a weak D match, TRBD1 (6 bases). The CDR3 length is 13 residues. Trimming cost V 7 bases and J 2 bases, with 9 bases left between them. Looked up from germline, CDR1 is SNHLY and CDR2 is FYNNEI.

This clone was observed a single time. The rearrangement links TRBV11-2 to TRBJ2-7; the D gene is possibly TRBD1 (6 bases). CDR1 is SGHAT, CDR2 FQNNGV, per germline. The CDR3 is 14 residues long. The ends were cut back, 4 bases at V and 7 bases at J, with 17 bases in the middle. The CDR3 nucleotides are TGTGCCAGCAGCTCTTTCCGGGACAACGGTGAGCAGTACTTC. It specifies CASSSFRDNGEQYF.